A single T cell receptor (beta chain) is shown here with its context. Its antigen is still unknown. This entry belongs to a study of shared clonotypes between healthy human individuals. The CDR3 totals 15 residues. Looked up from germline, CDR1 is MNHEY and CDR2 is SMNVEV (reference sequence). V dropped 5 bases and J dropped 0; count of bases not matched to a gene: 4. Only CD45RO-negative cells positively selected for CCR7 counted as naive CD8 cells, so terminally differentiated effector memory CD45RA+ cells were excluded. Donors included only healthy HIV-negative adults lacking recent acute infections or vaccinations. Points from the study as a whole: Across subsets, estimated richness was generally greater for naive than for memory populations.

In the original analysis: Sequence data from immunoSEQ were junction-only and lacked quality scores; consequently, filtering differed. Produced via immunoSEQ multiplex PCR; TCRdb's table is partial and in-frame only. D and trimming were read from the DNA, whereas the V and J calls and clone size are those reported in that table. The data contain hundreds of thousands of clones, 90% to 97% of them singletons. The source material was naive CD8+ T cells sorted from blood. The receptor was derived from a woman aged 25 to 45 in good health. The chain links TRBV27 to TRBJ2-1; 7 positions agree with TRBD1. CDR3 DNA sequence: TGTGCCAGCAGTCCGGACAGGAACTCCTACAATGAGCAGTTCTTC. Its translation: CASSPDRNSYNEQFF.